This T cell receptor (beta chain) originates from a study of shared clonotypes between healthy human individuals. The data were produced by immunoSEQ multiplex PCR, yet TCRdb's version contains in-frame clones alone and is incomplete. The data contain about 2 million clones, 85% to 95% of them singletons. With V trimmed by 6 bases and J by 5 bases, 7 bases remained unmatched. From germline, CDR1 is SGHAT and CDR2 FQNNGV. CDR3 size: 15 residues. Comment on this clone: What it binds is not known.

General observations from the study: Relative to memory subsets, naive subsets generally showed larger estimated richness.

Sequenced input: naive CD4+ T cells sorted from blood. Indicated subset: CD45RA+ positively selected. V is TRBV11-2 and J is TRBJ2-5; 12 bases match TRBD2. The source is a man aged 18 to 29 in good health. CDR3 DNA: TGTGCCAGCAGTTACGGACTAGCGGGGCTGGAGACCCAGTACTTC. As protein: CASSYGLAGLETQYF.